This T cell receptor (beta chain) stems from a study of beta chain features in type 1 diabetes. Study observations and caveats: With patients and controls alike, PCR might favor shorter templates to an equal degree. cDNA-based sequencing might over-represent cells highly expressing TCR. When Type 1 diabetes patients were examined, their TCRB CDR3s proved moderately but significantly shorter in all four CD4+ subsets.

Only a few counts were recorded for this clone. Its target is not known. The isolated RNA, all of it, was reverse transcribed, so expressed TCRB transcripts were what got sequenced. The average output of naive, central memory and regulatory T cell samples was approximately 3.6 million reads. Some clones are missing from TCRdb's copy, which holds only in-frame ones; the method was immunoSEQ multiplex PCR. The table lists 350,000 to 400,000 clones, 10% to 15% of them singletons. CDR1 is SGHVS, CDR2 FQNEAQ, per germline. The CDR3 runs 17 residues. V shed 6 bases and J 2 bases; nucleotides not matched to a gene: 12.

The receptor was derived from a woman aged 18-29 years with type 1 diabetes. Sequencing was carried out using naive CD4+ T cells from blood. The V and J genes are TRBV7-8 and TRBJ2-7, with 11 bases matching TRBD2. DNA of the CDR3: TGTGCCAGCAGTAGAAATATTGGGACTAGCGGTACCTACGAGCAGTACTTC. Its protein product is CASSRNIGTSGTYEQYF.